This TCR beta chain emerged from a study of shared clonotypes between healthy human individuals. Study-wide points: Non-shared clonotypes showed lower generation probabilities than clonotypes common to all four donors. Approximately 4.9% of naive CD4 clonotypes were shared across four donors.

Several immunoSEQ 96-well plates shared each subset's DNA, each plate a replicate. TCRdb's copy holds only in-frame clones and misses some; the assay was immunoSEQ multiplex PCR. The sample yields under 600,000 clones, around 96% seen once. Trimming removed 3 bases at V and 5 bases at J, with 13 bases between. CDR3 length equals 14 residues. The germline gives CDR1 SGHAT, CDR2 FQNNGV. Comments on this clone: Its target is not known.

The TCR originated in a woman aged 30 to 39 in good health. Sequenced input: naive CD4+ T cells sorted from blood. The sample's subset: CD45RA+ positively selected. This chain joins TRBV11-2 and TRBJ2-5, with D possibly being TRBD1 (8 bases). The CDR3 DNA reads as TGTGCCAGCAGCTTCACAGGGGGGGGTGAGACCCAGTACTTC. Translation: CASSFTGGGETQYF.